A selection of T cell receptor beta chains follows, all from one sample in a study of PD-L1 blockade in urothelial cancer. The method was immunoSEQ multiplex PCR; TCRdb's version includes in-frame clones alone and lacks a portion of them. The repertoire holds approximately 50,000 clones, roughly 84% seen once, with 1% to 1.5% in the top ten. The sequences come from PBMCs, collected around atezolizumab (anti-PD-L1) treatment. All receptors derive from a man aged 45-65 years with urothelial cancer. CDR3s include the opening cysteine and the closing phenylalanine or tryptophan. D genes are given only for firm matches. Clone size is not always given. Where it is, it says once, few, many or a class for expanded clones.

V	J	size	D	CDR3	DNA
TRBV11-2	TRBJ2-2	-	TRBD2	CASFRSGRGRTGELFF	TGTGCCAGCTTCAGGAGCGGGAGGGGTAGGACCGGGGAGCTGTTTTTT
TRBV7-9	TRBJ2-7	-	-	CASSKSDRPYEQYF	TGTGCCAGCAGCAAATCGGACAGACCCTACGAGCAGTACTTC
TRBV7-9	TRBJ1-2	-	-	CASSPFRSYGYTF	TGTGCCAGCAGCCCCTTCCGGAGCTATGGCTACACCTTC
TRBV2	TRBJ2-3	-	TRBD2	CASSEQGLGTDTQYF	TGTGCCAGCAGTGAACAGGGACTAGGCACAGATACGCAGTATTTT
TRBV5-6	TRBJ2-3	-	-	CASSLDRIPTDTQYF	TGTGCCAGCAGCTTGGACAGGATCCCCACAGATACGCAGTATTTT
TRBV28	TRBJ1-5	-	-	CASSSSEGTNQPQHF	TGTGCCAGCAGTTCCTCCGAGGGAACCAATCAGCCCCAGCATTTT
TRBV9	TRBJ2-5	-	TRBD2	CASSTLSGRALETQYF	TGTGCCAGCAGCACCTTGAGCGGGAGGGCCCTAGAGACCCAGTACTTC
TRBV2	TRBJ1-5	-	-	CASSFGQASNQPQHF	TGTGCCAGCAGCTTCGGACAAGCTAGCAATCAGCCCCAGCATTTT
TRBV28	TRBJ1-2	-	TRBD1	CASRETGGLLVRYTF	TGTGCCAGCAGGGAGACAGGGGGCCTTCTCGTTCGCTACACCTTC
TRBV18	TRBJ2-7	-	TRBD1	CASSPGTGGSYEQYF	TGTGCCAGCTCACCCGGGACAGGGGGCTCCTACGAGCAGTACTTC
TRBV5-1	TRBJ1-5	-	-	CASSLDGESNQPQHF	TGCGCCAGCAGCTTGGATGGGGAGAGCAATCAGCCCCAGCATTTT
TRBV4-1	TRBJ2-6	-	TRBD2	CASSQVVPSGGKGSGANVLTF	TGCGCCAGCAGCCAAGTCGTACCTAGCGGGGGGAAAGGCTCTGGGGCCAACGTCCTGACTTTC
TRBV2	TRBJ2-7	-	TRBD1	CASSRRTWDRGVNYEQYF	TGTGCCAGCAGTAGAAGAACTTGGGACAGGGGTGTGAACTACGAGCAGTACTTC
TRBV30	TRBJ1-5	once	-	CAWDRLNQPQHF	TGTGCCTGGGACAGACTCAATCAGCCCCAGCATTTT
TRBV27	TRBJ2-7	-	TRBD2	CASSPLAGATYEQYF	TGTGCCAGCAGTCCTCTAGCGGGAGCGACCTACGAGCAGTACTTC
TRBV6-1	TRBJ1-1	once	-	CASSEGRQGSMAEAFF	TGTGCCAGCAGTGAAGGTCGGCAGGGGAGTATGGCTGAAGCTTTCTTT
TRBV6-1	TRBJ1-2	-	-	CASRVTSNYGYTF	TGTGCCAGCAGAGTGACATCTAACTATGGCTACACCTTC
TRBV19	TRBJ1-4	-	-	CASSIMRTTNEKLFF	TGTGCCAGTAGTATAATGAGGACAACTAATGAAAAACTGTTTTTT
TRBV12-5	TRBJ2-1	-	TRBD2	CASGNSGGGVHEQFF	TGTGCTAGTGGCAATAGCGGGGGGGGCGTCCATGAGCAGTTCTTC
TRBV7-2	TRBJ2-2	once	TRBD1	CASSHRDSLTGELFF	TGTGCCAGCAGCCATCGGGACAGCCTTACCGGGGAGCTGTTTTTT
TRBV6-5	TRBJ2-2	few	TRBD1	CASRTGDTGELFF	TGTGCCAGCAGGACAGGGGACACCGGGGAGCTGTTTTTT
TRBV27	TRBJ1-5	-	TRBD1	CASSPRTGSNQPQHF	TGTGCCAGCAGTCCCCGGACAGGGAGCAATCAGCCCCAGCATTTT
TRBV4-3	TRBJ2-7	-	TRBD2	CASSPGGSGAYEQYF	TGCGCCAGCAGCCCCGGCGGGAGTGGGGCCTACGAGCAGTACTTC
TRBV27	TRBJ1-1	-	TRBD1	CASSLWGTGTNTEAFF	TGTGCCAGCAGTTTATGGGGGACAGGGACGAACACTGAAGCTTTCTTT
TRBV5-6	TRBJ2-3	-	-	CASSGDLRDTQYF	TGTGCCAGCAGCGGAGACTTGCGAGATACGCAGTATTTT
TRBV10-1	TRBJ2-2	-	-	CASSDWGANTGELFF	TGCGCCAGCAGTGACTGGGGAGCGAACACCGGGGAGCTGTTTTTT
TRBV10-1	TRBJ2-3	-	-	CASSEGGSTDTQYF	TGCGCCAGCAGTGAAGGGGGAAGCACAGATACGCAGTATTTT
TRBV10-2	TRBJ2-1	-	TRBD2	CASSRSSGRYYNEQFF	TGCGCCAGCAGCCGATCTAGCGGGAGGTACTACAATGAGCAGTTCTTC
TRBV12-5	TRBJ2-7	-	-	CASGLTGEQYF	TGTGCTAGTGGTTTGACGGGTGAGCAGTACTTC
TRBV19	TRBJ2-7	-	-	CASSIMAGESYEQYF	TGTGCCAGTAGTATTATGGCAGGGGAGTCCTACGAGCAGTACTTC
TRBV5-1	TRBJ2-7	-	TRBD2	CASRPGLAPLNYEQYF	TGCGCCAGCAGGCCCGGACTAGCCCCACTCAATTACGAGCAGTACTTC
TRBV11-3	TRBJ2-5	-	TRBD1	CASSPRGQETQYF	TGTGCCAGCAGCCCCAGGGGGCAAGAGACCCAGTACTTC
TRBV7-2	TRBJ2-7	-	TRBD1	CASSSLRGTGAYSIGNF	TGTGCCAGCAGCTCCTTGAGAGGGACAGGAGCTTATTCTATCGGGAACTTC
TRBV28	TRBJ2-1	-	-	CASSSRPYNEQFF	TGTGCCAGCAGTTCCCGTCCCTACAATGAGCAGTTCTTC
TRBV6-5	TRBJ2-3	-	TRBD2	CASSYAAGGPDTQYF	TGTGCCAGCAGTTACGCGGCGGGAGGGCCAGATACGCAGTATTTT
TRBV9	TRBJ2-3	-	-	CASSPLGPQVTQYF	TGTGCCAGCAGCCCCCTGGGTCCACAGGTTACGCAGTATTTT
TRBV5-5	TRBJ1-2	-	TRBD1	CASSPDRVFGYTF	TGTGCCAGCAGCCCCGACAGGGTTTTTGGCTACACCTTC
TRBV27	TRBJ2-7	few	TRBD2	CASSSGLTLAEQYF	TGTGCCAGCAGTTCGGGACTAACCCTCGCAGAGCAGTACTTC
TRBV28	TRBJ2-2	-	-	CASGTRSSNTGELFF	TGTGCCAGCGGAACTAGATCGTCGAACACCGGGGAGCTGTTTTTT